The 15 T cell receptor beta chains given below trace back to one sample, sequenced in a study of CD8 T cells in Susac syndrome. The RNA, about 0.5 to 1 ug, was put through reverse transcription using random hexamers. TCRdb reanalysed the immunoSEQ multiplex PCR reads using MiXCR and keeps one entry per CDR3 protein. Of about 150,000 distinct CDR3 sequences in the sample, about 94% were seen once. Sequencing was done on a sample of CD8+ T cells from PBMCs. The source is a human donor with multiple sclerosis.

The chain has TRBV30 and TRBJ2-1; tentative D call: TRBD1 (6 bases). CDR1 and CDR2 from the germline V gene are GTSNPN and SVGIG (reference sequence). The CDR3 runs 21 residues. V lost 0 bases to trimming and J lost 3 bases, with 30 bases between them. CDR3 nucleotide sequence: TGTGCCTGGAGTGTAGTGATCAGCTCCGGTTCACAGGGTAAAGTCTACAATGAGCAGTTCTTC. It translates to CAWSVVISSGSQGKVYNEQFF.

The genes are TRBV12-3 or TRBV12-4 and TRBJ1-1; D is uncertain. The CDR3 has 15 amino acids. V was pared by 5 bases and J by 0 bases, with 13 bases between. CDR3 region: CASSLSRIMNTEAFF. CDR3 DNA: TGTGCCAGCAGTCTGTCCAGAATCATGAACACTGAAGCTTTCTTT.

J is TRBJ1-5 and V is TRBV21-1. TRBV21-1 is marked as a pseudogene. This CDR3 is 15 amino acids long. The CDR3 is CASSKGTESNQPQHF. CDR3 bases: TGTGCCAGCAGCAAAGGAACTGAGAGCAATCAGCCCCAGCATTTT.

The chain joins TRBV5-4 to TRBJ2-1; 7 nucleotides align to TRBD1. The CDR3 has 16 residues. Germline V CDR1 and CDR2: SGHNT, YYREEE (reference sequence). V lost 2 bases to trimming and J lost 0 bases; unmatched junction nucleotides: 5. The CDR3 sequence: CASSFTPGGSYNEQFF. The CDR3 coding sequence is TGTGCCAGCAGCTTTACTCCAGGGGGCTCCTACAATGAGCAGTTCTTC.

This clonotype was counted a single time. This chain links TRBV5-1 with TRBJ2-7, with 7 bases lining up with TRBD1. Trimming removed 3 bases from V and 0 bases from J; junction bases left unmatched: 3. Per germline, CDR1 SGHRS and CDR2 YFSETQ. The CDR3 runs 14 residues. The CDR3 region is CASSWTGNSYEQYF. CDR3 nucleotide sequence: TGCGCCAGCAGCTGGACAGGTAACTCCTACGAGCAGTACTTC.

The genes are TRBV4-2 and TRBJ1-2; D is undetermined. Looked up from germline, CDR1 is LGHNA and CDR2 is YNFKEQ. Trimming shortened V by 7 bases and J by 4 bases, and 16 bases separated the two germline ends. This CDR3 has 14 amino acids. The CDR3 region has the DNA TGTGCCAGCACCTCCCCCGGGGAGCCCTATGGCTACACCTTC. As protein: CASTSPGEPYGYTF.

This chain uses TRBV28 with TRBJ2-7; 8 bases are shared with TRBD2. CDR1 and CDR2 (germline): MDHEN, SYDVKM. With V trimmed by 6 bases and J by 6 bases, 10 bases remained unmatched. The CDR3 extends over 14 amino acids. The CDR3 sequence: CASSRGLAGGEQYF. The CDR3, as DNA: TGTGCCAGCAGCCGTGGACTAGCAGGTGGCGAGCAGTACTTC.

This chain links TRBV7-9 with TRBJ1-1; TRBD1 agrees at 11 bases. Germline V gives CDR1 SEHNR, CDR2 FQNEAQ (reference sequence). With V trimmed by 5 bases and J by 5 bases, 4 bases remained unmatched. The CDR3 totals 14 residues. CDR3 sequence (DNA): TGTGCCAGCAGCGCCGGGACAGGGGGGACTGAAGCTTTCTTT. Its protein product is CASSAGTGGTEAFF.

This CDR3 is CAWSDSGEQYF. CDR3 sequence (DNA): TGTGCCTGGAGTGACTCGGGAGAGCAGTACTTC. The gene calls are TRBV30 and TRBJ2-7; tentative D call: TRBD2 (5 bases). This CDR3 contains 11 residues. V was clipped by 1 base and J by 7 bases, with 8 bases between them. CDR1 and CDR2 (germline): GTSNPN, SVGIG (reference sequence).

The chain uses TRBV4-1 and TRBJ2-7; D possibly corresponds to TRBD1 (5 bases). This CDR3 comprises 15 residues. Germline V gives CDR1 MGHRA, CDR2 YSYEKL. Trimming stripped 1 base from V and 0 bases from J, with 10 bases between. Here the CDR3 reads CASSQGGPTSYEQYF. The CDR3 DNA sequence: TGCGCCAGCAGCCAAGGGGGCCCCACCTCCTACGAGCAGTACTTC.

The J gene is TRBJ2-7, the V gene TRBV28; the D gene is possibly TRBD1 (5 bases). Germline CDR1 is MDHEN and CDR2 is SYDVKM. CDR3 length: 14 residues. V dropped 2 bases and J dropped 3 bases, with 11 bases sitting between them. CDR3 in amino acids: CASSLPRDRYEQYF. DNA for the CDR3: TGTGCCAGCAGTTTACCCAGGGATCGCTACGAGCAGTACTTC.

V usage is TRBV29-1 and J usage is TRBJ2-2; D remains ambiguous. V lost 4 bases, J lost 8 bases, and 8 bases lay in between. From germline, CDR1 is SQVTM and CDR2 ANQGSEA. This CDR3 has 11 amino acids. In DNA form, the CDR3 reads TGCAGCGTTGGGGATTTTGGGGAGCTGTTTTTT. It specifies CSVGDFGELFF.

V is TRBV10-2 and J is TRBJ2-1; no reliable D call. V lost 6 bases to trimming and J lost 9 bases, with 15 bases between them. Germline lookup yields CDR1 WSHSY and CDR2 SAAADI. This CDR3 region has 13 residues. The CDR3: CASSPPSSPEQFF. As DNA, the CDR3 is TGCGCCAGCAGCCCCCCGTCCTCCCCTGAGCAGTTCTTC.

This chain links TRBV30 with TRBJ1-1; weak D call: TRBD1 (5 bases). V was shortened by 2 bases and J by 4 bases, with 11 bases between the two germline ends. This CDR3 region has 13 residues. Germline loops: CDR1 GTSNPN, CDR2 SVGIG (reference sequence). DNA of the CDR3: TGTGCCTGGAGTTGGAGGGGTTCCACTGAAGCTTTCTTT. Protein: CAWSWRGSTEAFF.

The rearrangement joins TRBV27 to TRBJ2-7; D tentatively reads TRBD1 or TRBD2 (6 bases each). Trimming cost V 5 bases and J 2 bases, with 16 bases left between them. CDR3 length: 15 amino acids. The germline V gene encodes CDR1 MNHEY and CDR2 SMNVEV (reference sequence). The CDR3 sequence: CASSPFTGATYEQYF. As DNA, the CDR3 is TGTGCCAGCAGTCCCTTCACGGGGGCGACCTACGAGCAGTACTTC.